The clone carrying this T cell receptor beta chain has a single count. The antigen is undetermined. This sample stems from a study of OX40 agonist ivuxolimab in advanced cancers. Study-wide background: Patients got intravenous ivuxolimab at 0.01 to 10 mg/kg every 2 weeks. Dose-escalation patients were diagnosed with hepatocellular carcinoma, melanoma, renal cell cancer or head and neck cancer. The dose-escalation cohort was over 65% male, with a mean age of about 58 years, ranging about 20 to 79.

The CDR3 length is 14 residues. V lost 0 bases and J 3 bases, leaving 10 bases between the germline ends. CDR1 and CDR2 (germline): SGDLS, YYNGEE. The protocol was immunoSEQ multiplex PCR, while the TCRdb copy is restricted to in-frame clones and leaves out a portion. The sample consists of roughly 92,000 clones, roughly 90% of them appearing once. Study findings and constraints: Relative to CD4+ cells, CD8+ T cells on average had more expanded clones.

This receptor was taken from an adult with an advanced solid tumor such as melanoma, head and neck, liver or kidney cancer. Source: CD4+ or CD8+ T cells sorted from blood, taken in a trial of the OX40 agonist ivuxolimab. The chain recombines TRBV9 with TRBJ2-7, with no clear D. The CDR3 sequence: CASSVGSGNYEQYF. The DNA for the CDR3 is TGTGCCAGCAGCGTAGGGTCAGGAAACTACGAGCAGTACTTC.